Shown below are 27 T cell receptor beta chains from a single sample sequenced in a study of blood T cells in healthy people across ages. Alongside a J-beta primer mix, a sample-barcoded 5' primer served in a second PCR lasting about 7 to 11 cycles. TCRdb passed the 5' RACE reads through MiXCR, listing each CDR3 protein once. Of about 680,000 distinct CDR3 sequences listed, more than 40% were seen once; the top ten hold around 32%. Sequencing used blood. These TCRs come from a woman aged 60-70 years in good health.

This clonotype was recorded a few times. The chain uses TRBV12-3 or TRBV12-4 and TRBJ2-3; 9 bases agree with TRBD2. The V segment lost 6 bases and the J segment 3 bases; nucleotides outside the gene matches: 10. The CDR3 loop spans 16 amino acids. The CDR3 spells CASSPLIAGVTDTQYF. CDR3 nucleotides: TGTGCCAGCAGCCCCCTTATAGCGGGAGTGACAGATACGCAGTATTTT.

The chain is built from TRBV12-3 or TRBV12-4 and TRBJ1-1; the D is unclear. Trimming removed 5 bases from V and 1 base from J, with 8 bases in between. The CDR3 runs to 13 residues. CDR3 protein: CASSPLANTEAFF. CDR3 sequence (DNA): TGTGCCAGCAGTCCTCTTGCGAACACTGAAGCTTTCTTT.

This chain connects TRBV29-1 to TRBJ1-1; D ambiguous. Germline-derived CDR1 and CDR2 are SQVTM and ANQGSEA. CDR3 length equals 11 residues. The V gene lost 7 bases and the J gene lost 7 bases, with 13 bases spanning the gap. The CDR3 loop is CSAKGTYEAFF. In DNA form, the CDR3 reads TGCAGCGCTAAAGGTACCTATGAAGCTTTCTTT. The full variable domain, with the rest looked up from reference TRBV29-1 and TRBJ1-1, is SAVISQKPSRDICQRGTSLTIQCQVDSQVTMMFWYRQQPGQSLTLIATANQGSEATYESGFVIDKFPISRPNLTFSTLTVSNMSPEDSSIYLCSAKGTYEAFFGQGTRLTVV.

This chain connects TRBV10-2 to TRBJ2-7; the match to TRBD1 covers 7 bases. Germline CDR1 is WSHSY and CDR2 is SAAADI. The CDR3 is 12 amino acids. Trimming removed 6 bases from V and 4 bases from J; junction bases left unmatched: 3. This chain's CDR3 is CASRTGFYEQYF. CDR3 coding DNA: TGCGCCAGCAGGACAGGGTTTTACGAGCAGTACTTC.

In its sample, this clonotype was seen a few times. The chain carries TRBV7-2 and TRBJ1-2, with D uncertain. From germline, CDR1 is SGHTA and CDR2 FQGNSA. V gave up 1 base and J gave up 2 bases, with 8 bases separating them. This CDR3 contains 14 residues. CDR3 region: CASSLVPANYGYTF. DNA of the CDR3: TGTGCCAGCAGCTTAGTTCCAGCCAACTATGGCTACACCTTC.

This clonotype came up a few times. The V gene is TRBV29-1, the J gene TRBJ2-4; D remains ambiguous. The length of the CDR3 is 13 residues. The germline gives CDR1 SQVTM, CDR2 ANQGSEA. Trimming took off 5 bases at V and 2 bases at J, with 10 bases between the two ends. CDR3 in amino acids: CSVSHLTKNIQYF. The CDR3, as DNA: TGCAGCGTTTCTCACTTAACCAAAAACATTCAGTACTTC. The complete variable domain, with remaining parts taken from reference TRBV29-1 and TRBJ2-4, reads SAVISQKPSRDICQRGTSLTIQCQVDSQVTMMFWYRQQPGQSLTLIATANQGSEATYESGFVIDKFPISRPNLTFSTLTVSNMSPEDSSIYLCSVSHLTKNIQYFGAGTRLSVL.

This chain joins TRBV28 and TRBJ2-3; TRBD2 matches 7 bases. Unmatched junction bases numbered 8, after V lost 8 bases and J lost 0 bases. This CDR3 has 15 residues. Germline values: CDR1 MDHEN, CDR2 SYDVKM. The CDR3 spells CASHRAGTSTDTQYF. The DNA for the CDR3 is TGTGCCAGCCATAGAGCGGGGACTAGCACAGATACGCAGTATTTT.

This clonotype occurred a few times. This chain joins TRBV20-1 and TRBJ2-7; 8 bases align to TRBD2. The CDR3 runs to 14 residues. Germline assignment: CDR1 DFQATT and CDR2 SNEGSKA (reference sequence). The V and J ends lost 6 bases and 3 bases, in that order; junction bases with no gene match: 10. The CDR3 DNA reads as TGCAGTGCCCAAGGCGGGGGGAGAGGCTACGAGCAGTACTTC. It codes for CSAQGGGRGYEQYF.

The V gene is TRBV4-3, the J gene TRBJ2-4; D might be TRBD2 (5 bases). The end of the DNA aligns better with TRBJ2-7, so the J call may be wrong. Germline assignment: CDR1 LGHNA and CDR2 YSLEER. The CDR3 is 13 residues long. CDR3: CASSVKAGYEQYF. In nucleotides, the CDR3 is TGCGCCAGCAGCGTCAAGGCGGGTTACGAGCAGTACTTC.

This chain connects TRBV20-1 to TRBJ2-2; D gene uncertain. Germline V gene sequence: CDR1 DFQATT, CDR2 SNEGSKA (reference sequence). CDR3 length: 12 amino acids. The V end lost 6 bases, the J end lost 5 bases, and 10 bases lay between the germline ends. In nucleotides, the CDR3 is TGCAGTGCCGGCGGAATAACCGGGGAGCTGTTTTTT. Translating it yields CSAGGITGELFF.

This clonotype has a handful of counts. V is TRBV20-1 and J is TRBJ2-3, with 9 bases identical to TRBD2. Germline V gene lookup returns CDR1 DFQATT and CDR2 SNEGSKA (reference sequence). Trimming at V came to 1 base and at J to 3 bases, leaving 11 bases not matched to a gene. This CDR3 region has 17 residues. CDR3 protein: CSARASGRKRGTDTQYF. DNA for the CDR3: TGCAGTGCTAGAGCCAGCGGGAGGAAAAGAGGGACAGATACGCAGTATTTT.

V and J are TRBV6-6 and TRBJ1-4, with 9 bases identical to TRBD1. CDR1 is MNHNY and CDR2 is SVGAGI in the germline V gene (reference sequence). The ends lost 5 bases at V and 10 bases at J; junction bases unmatched: 11. CDR3 length equals 15 residues. The CDR3 region has the DNA TGTGCCAGCAGTCACCGGGACAGGGACCCCCCAAAACTGTTTTTT. Amino acids: CASSHRDRDPPKLFF.

This clonotype was counted only a few times. V is TRBV7-2 and J is TRBJ2-7, with 8 bases aligning to TRBD1. This CDR3 spans 15 amino acids. Germline CDR1 SGHTA, CDR2 FQGNSA. Trimming removed 4 bases from V and 4 bases from J; junction bases left unmatched: 9. The CDR3 protein is CASSSSGQAAYEQYF. Here the CDR3 DNA reads TGTGCCAGCAGCTCCTCGGGACAGGCTGCTTACGAGCAGTACTTC.

The rearrangement joins TRBV9 to TRBJ2-5; 7 nucleotides align to TRBD2. Trimming took 0 bases from V and 1 from J; bases not matched to a gene: 15. This CDR3 spans 19 amino acids. The V gene's germline CDR1 is SGDLS and CDR2 YYNGEE. The CDR3 loop reads CASSVGPGRTRSGQETQYF. The CDR3, as DNA: TGTGCCAGCAGCGTAGGGCCGGGCCGGACTAGATCGGGCCAAGAGACCCAGTACTTC.

This clonotype was counted at least ten times. This sequence joins TRBV12-3 or TRBV12-4 and TRBJ2-1, with a tentative D call TRBD1 (6 bases). TRBJ2-7 explains the end of the DNA better; the J call may be wrong. The CDR3 has 15 amino acids. This CDR3 is CASSYRVISYNEQYF. Written as DNA, the CDR3 is TGTGCCAGCAGTTACAGGGTTATCTCCTACAATGAGCAGTACTTC.

The table lists this clonotype with a few counts. V gene TRBV7-9 combines with J gene TRBJ2-7; D is unresolved. Germline CDR1 SEHNR, CDR2 FQNEAQ (reference sequence). This CDR3 contains 12 residues. Trimming removed 2 bases at V and 2 bases at J, with 4 bases between. The CDR3 loop is CASSLLPYEQYF. CDR3 DNA: TGTGCCAGCAGCTTACTCCCCTACGAGCAGTACTTC. The variable domain in full, completed from reference TRBV7-9 and TRBJ2-7, reads DTGVSQNPRHKITKRGQNVTFRCDPISEHNRLYWYRQTLGQGPEFLTYFQNEAQLEKSRLLSDRFSAERPKGSFSTLEIQRTEQGDSAMYLCASSLLPYEQYFGPGTRLTVT.

This clonotype showed up many times. The V and J genes are TRBV20-1 and TRBJ2-1; 12 nucleotides match TRBD2. Per the germline V gene, CDR1 is DFQATT and CDR2 is SNEGSKA (reference sequence). The CDR3 is 16 amino acids. V lost 3 bases and J lost 7; bases outside the gene matches: 10. CDR3 DNA sequence: TGCAGTGCTAGCCCCCGACTAGCGGGGGATCCGAATGAGCAGTTCTTC. It yields the protein CSASPRLAGDPNEQFF.

This sequence joins TRBV20-1 and TRBJ2-7, with 9 bases matching TRBD2. Trimming took 3 bases from V and 3 from J; bases not matched to a gene: 15. CDR1 is DFQATT, CDR2 SNEGSKA, per germline (reference sequence). This CDR3 contains 17 residues. CDR3 in amino acids: CSASSGGLVAGDYEQYF. The CDR3 region has the DNA TGCAGTGCTAGCAGTGGGGGTTTGGTAGCGGGAGACTACGAGCAGTACTTC.

A note on this clonotype: One end of the junction varies from germline; a read error may be responsible. This rearrangement joins TRBV7-9 to TRBJ1-2, with TRBD1 as a possible D gene (5 bases). Germline V gene sequence: CDR1 SEHNR, CDR2 FQNEAQ (reference sequence). CDR3 size: 13 residues. The CDR3 nucleotides are TGTGCCAGCAGCTTACGGGGGGTTTATGGCTGCACCTTC. Amino acid sequence: CASSLRGVYGCTF.

The chain carries TRBV28 and TRBJ2-5, with 8 bases that match TRBD2. With 1 base clipped from V and 11 bases from J, the junction kept 15 bases outside the gene matches. CDR1 and CDR2 from the germline V gene are MDHEN and SYDVKM. CDR3 size: 16 residues. CDR3 region: CASSLSTSGLGNEQYF. The CDR3 DNA reads TGTGCCAGCAGTTTATCAACTAGCGGCCTCGGCAATGAGCAGTACTTC.

V gene TRBV4-2 combines with J gene TRBJ2-4; no definite D call. The J call is doubtful: the DNA matches TRBJ2-7 better. The CDR3 runs 14 residues. Germline lookup yields CDR1 LGHNA and CDR2 YNFKEQ. The CDR3 region is CASSREMGRAEQYF. CDR3 DNA: TGTGCCAGCAGCCGAGAAATGGGTAGGGCCGAGCAGTACTTC.

This clonotype was seen a handful of times. This rearrangement joins TRBV28 to TRBJ2-4, with 7 nucleotides matching TRBD1. This CDR3 contains 18 residues. Germline lookup yields CDR1 MDHEN and CDR2 SYDVKM. V lost 6 bases, J lost 0 bases, and 14 bases stayed unmatched. The CDR3 spells CASSTNRDRALAKNIQYF. The CDR3 bases are TGTGCCAGCAGCACAAATCGTGACAGGGCCCTAGCCAAAAACATTCAGTACTTC.

This clonotype has at least ten counts. The rearrangement uses TRBV12-3 or TRBV12-4 and TRBJ2-3; D perhaps matches TRBD1 (7 bases). The CDR3 extends over 15 amino acids. V lost 6 bases and J lost 4, with 17 bases in between. The CDR3 coding sequence is TGTGCCAGCAGAGTTCAGGGGGGAGCGTCAGATACGCAGTATTTT. This gives the protein CASRVQGGASDTQYF.

The chain uses TRBV7-2 and TRBJ2-7; D unclear. Germline V CDR1 and CDR2: SGHTA, FQGNSA. CDR3 size: 13 residues. The V end was cut by 5 bases, the J end by 3 bases, with 11 bases between. CDR3 region: CASSTRSLYEQYF. For the CDR3, the DNA is TGTGCCAGCAGCACCCGAAGCCTCTACGAGCAGTACTTC.

This clonotype has only a few counts. The V call is TRBV5-1, the J call TRBJ2-7; perhaps TRBD2 as D (5 bases). Per the germline V gene, CDR1 is SGHRS and CDR2 is YFSETQ. V gave up 0 bases and J gave up 3 bases, with 13 bases separating them. CDR3 length: 15 residues. CDR3 in DNA: TGCGCCAGCAGCTTGGGGGCGTTGGAGGTCTACGAGCAGTACTTC. Amino acids: CASSLGALEVYEQYF.

This rearrangement joins TRBV5-1 to TRBJ2-3; TRBD1 matches 8 bases. The CDR3 is made up of 15 amino acids. With 2 bases clipped from V and 5 bases from J, the junction kept 7 bases outside the gene matches. CDR1 and CDR2 from the germline V gene are SGHRS and YFSETQ. Here the CDR3 DNA reads TGCGCCAGCAGCTTTCAAGGACAGGGTGAAGATACGCAGTATTTT. Its translation: CASSFQGQGEDTQYF.

The gene calls are TRBV30 and TRBJ1-2, with 9 bases matching TRBD1. The germline V gene encodes CDR1 GTSNPN and CDR2 SVGIG (reference sequence). J was trimmed by 9 bases and V by 4 bases; bases with no gene match: 6. CDR3 length equals 12 residues. The CDR3 coding sequence is TGTGCCTGGACCACGGACAGGGGAAGCTACACCTTC. Residues: CAWTTDRGSYTF.